Shown below are 3 T cell receptor beta chains from a single sample sequenced in a study of T cells expressing NK-cell markers. TCRdb derives one entry per CDR3 protein from the 5' RACE reads, leaving out DNA. In total, the table holds 150,000 to 180,000 distinct CDR3 sequences. The sequenced material came from blood T cells: a sorted CD56 or NKG2C T cell subset, CD4+ or CD8+ T cells, or bulk PBMC T cells (not recorded which). These receptors all stem from a woman in her fifties or sixties in good health.

This clonotype registers medium-sized by frequency. This chain joins TRBV7-8 and TRBJ2-1; the D gene TCRdb calls, TRBD2, cannot be checked with no DNA. Germline values: CDR1 SGHVS, CDR2 FQNEAQ. This CDR3 is 12 amino acids long. CDR3 residues: CASSRLTNEQFF.

The V and J genes are TRBV7-9 and TRBJ1-6. This CDR3 spans 14 amino acids. CDR1 and CDR2 (germline): SEHNR, FQNEAQ (reference sequence). The CDR3 protein is CASSLVADNSPLHF.

This chain links TRBV12-3 or TRBV12-4 with TRBJ2-3; TCRdb indicates TRBD1, and absent DNA this call remains unverified. The CDR3 has 14 residues. The CDR3 spells CASSSSDRADTQYF.